This TCR beta chain was identified during a study of blood T cell repertoires in COVID-19. CDR1 is MNHEY, CDR2 SMNVEV, per germline (reference sequence). After removal of 5 bases from V and 7 bases from J, the junction contained 10 bases not matched to a gene. The CDR3 consists of 16 residues. TCRdb's table, derived via immunoSEQ multiplex PCR, lists solely in-frame clones and lacks some. The sample contains more than 75,000 clones, approximately 86% of which appear only once. Sequencing input: peripheral blood. The chain combines TRBV27 with TRBJ2-3; 12 positions match TRBD1. This clonotype was obtained from a man older than 75 with active or convalescent COVID-19. The CDR3 nucleotides read TGTGCCAGCAGTCTGTATCCGGGACAGGGGGCGTATACGCAGTATTTT. This sequence encodes CASSLYPGQGAYTQYF.